This T cell receptor beta chain was documented in a study of graft-versus-host responses after intestinal transplantation. This clone was found once. The protocol was immunoSEQ multiplex PCR, while the TCRdb copy is restricted to in-frame clones and leaves out a portion. Found here are about 25,000 clones, approximately 96% of them singletons; the top ten hold around 0.82%. From germline, CDR1 is SNHLY and CDR2 FYNNEI. The germline V and J ends were trimmed by 2 bases and 4 bases, with 20 bases remaining between them. CDR3 length equals 17 residues. The chain has TRBV2 and TRBJ1-1, with D unresolved. Material: PBMCs, obtained approximately 32 days after intestinal transplant. The source is a human patient who received an intestinal transplant, so some T cells may come from the graft donor. The CDR3 DNA reads as TGTGCCAGCAGTGAACGGGTTCCACGTTCCCCGATCACTGAAGCTTTCTTT. It encodes CASSERVPRSPITEAFF.